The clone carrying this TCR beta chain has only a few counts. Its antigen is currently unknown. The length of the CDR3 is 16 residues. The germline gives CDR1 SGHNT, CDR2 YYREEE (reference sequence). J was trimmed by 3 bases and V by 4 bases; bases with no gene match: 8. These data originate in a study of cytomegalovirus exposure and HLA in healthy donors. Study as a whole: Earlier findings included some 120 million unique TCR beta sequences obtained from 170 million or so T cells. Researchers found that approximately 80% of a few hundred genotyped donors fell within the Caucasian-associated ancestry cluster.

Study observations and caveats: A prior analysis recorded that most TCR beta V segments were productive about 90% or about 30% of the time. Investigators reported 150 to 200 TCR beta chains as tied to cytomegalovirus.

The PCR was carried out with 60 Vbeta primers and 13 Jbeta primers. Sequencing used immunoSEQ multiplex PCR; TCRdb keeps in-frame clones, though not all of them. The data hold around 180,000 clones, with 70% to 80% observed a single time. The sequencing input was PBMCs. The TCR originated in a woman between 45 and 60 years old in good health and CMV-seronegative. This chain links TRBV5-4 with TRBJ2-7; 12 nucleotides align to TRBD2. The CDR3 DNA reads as TGTGCCAGCAGCCCGTCCGGGACTAGCGGGTACTACGAGCAGTACTTC. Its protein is CASSPSGTSGYYEQYF.